The 27 T cell receptor beta chains below come from one sample, sequenced in a study of blood T cell repertoires in COVID-19. The method was immunoSEQ multiplex PCR; TCRdb's version includes in-frame clones alone and lacks a portion of them. The top ten hold about 1.2% of the sample, which has roughly 250,000 clones, about 87% seen once. Sample: PBMCs or T cells enriched from blood (not recorded which). Source of these receptors: a woman between 40 and 50 years old with acute COVID-19.

The rearrangement joins TRBV4-1 to TRBJ2-3, with TRBD2 matching 8 bases. The V segment lost 3 bases and the J segment 5 bases; nucleotides outside the gene matches: 22. Looked up from germline, CDR1 is MGHRA and CDR2 is YSYEKL. The CDR3 covers 20 residues. This chain's CDR3 is CASSQRRRLSTTGGEDTQYF. DNA for the CDR3: TGCGCCAGCAGCCAGCGACGAAGGCTGAGTACAACGGGAGGGGAAGATACGCAGTATTTT.

The chain carries TRBV7-3 and TRBJ2-2; TRBD2 is a possible D gene (5 bases). The CDR3 is made up of 16 amino acids. Per germline, CDR1 SGHTA and CDR2 FQGTGA. The V end was cut by 7 bases, the J end by 0 bases, with 15 bases between. The CDR3 loop reads CASNPRGRANTGELFF. The CDR3 coding sequence is TGTGCCAGCAACCCTCGAGGGCGAGCGAACACCGGGGAGCTGTTTTTT. Drawing the rest from reference TRBV7-3 and TRBJ2-2, the complete variable domain is GAGVSQTPSNKVTEKGKYVELRCDPISGHTALYWYRQSLGQGPEFLIYFQGTGAADDSGLPNDRFFAVRPEGSVSTLKIQRTERGDSAVYLCASNPRGRANTGELFFGEGSRLTVL.

Here the CDR3 DNA reads TGTGCCAGCAGTTTGTACCGGGACCAAGAGACCCAGTACTTC. Its protein product is CASSLYRDQETQYF. The V gene is TRBV28, the J gene TRBJ2-5, with D unresolved. V gave up 3 bases and J gave up 0 bases, with 8 bases separating them. Germline V lookup: CDR1 MDHEN, CDR2 SYDVKM. The CDR3 extends over 14 amino acids.

The chain couples TRBV19 to TRBJ2-6; perhaps TRBD2 as D (6 bases). With 9 bases removed from V and 2 bases from J, the gap between germline ends came to 17 bases. Germline CDR1 and CDR2: LNHDA and SQIVND (reference sequence). The CDR3 loop spans 16 amino acids. DNA for the CDR3: TGTGCCAGCTCGGGAAGGAGGGCCGCTGGGGCCAACGTCCTGACTTTC. Translating it yields CASSGRRAAGANVLTF.

The chain carries TRBV5-6 and TRBJ2-3, with 8 bases that match TRBD1. With V trimmed by 4 bases and J by 7 bases, 8 bases remained unmatched. CDR3 length: 14 residues. Germline lookup yields CDR1 SGHDT and CDR2 YYEEEE. CDR3 bases: TGTGCCAGCAGCCGGACAGGGACTTCACATACGCAGTATTTT. Amino acids: CASSRTGTSHTQYF.

The table lists this clone with a count of one. This chain connects TRBV2 to TRBJ1-2; D possibly corresponds to TRBD1 (5 bases). The V gene's germline CDR1 is SNHLY and CDR2 FYNNEI. The CDR3 extends over 14 amino acids. The V end lost 3 bases, the J end lost 4 bases, and 12 bases lay between the germline ends. CDR3 region: CASSEEGSSYGYTF. Written as DNA, the CDR3 is TGTGCCAGCAGTGAGGAGGGGAGCAGCTATGGCTACACCTTC.

This clone was detected many times. The CDR3 protein is CASSLPGQGFYGYTF. CDR3 coding DNA: TGTGCCAGCAGTTTACCGGGACAGGGTTTCTATGGCTACACCTTC. The chain has TRBV27 and TRBJ1-2; 9 nucleotides match TRBD1. CDR1 and CDR2 from the germline V gene are MNHEY and SMNVEV (reference sequence). This CDR3 spans 15 amino acids. With V trimmed by 2 bases and J by 4 bases, 5 bases remained unmatched.

The chain combines TRBV7-2 with TRBJ2-4; 7 bases fit TRBD1. The CDR3 extends over 13 amino acids. The germline CDR1 and CDR2 sequences are SGHTA and FQGNSA. J was trimmed by 11 bases and V by 5 bases; bases with no gene match: 9. This CDR3 reads CASSIPGTVVQYF. In DNA, the CDR3 is TGTGCCAGCAGCATACCAGGGACAGTTGTTCAGTACTTC.

Remarks on this clone: In the same sample, other DNA sequences code for this CDR3. V is TRBV11-3 and J is TRBJ2-1; possible D gene TRBD2, 5 bases. V was trimmed by 0 bases and J by 2 bases, leaving 8 bases between them. Germline assignment: CDR1 SGHNT and CDR2 YENEEA. The CDR3 is 15 residues long. The CDR3 loop is CASSLEGGPYNEQFF. The CDR3 DNA reads as TGTGCCAGCAGCTTAGAAGGCGGGCCCTACAATGAGCAGTTCTTC.

The rearrangement links TRBV28 to TRBJ1-6, with 8 positions matching TRBD1. With V trimmed by 1 base and J by 10 bases, 9 bases remained unmatched. CDR3 size: 16 residues. Germline V lookup: CDR1 MDHEN, CDR2 SYDVKM. The CDR3 reads CASSLYAQDRASPLHF. The CDR3 region has the DNA TGTGCCAGCAGTTTATACGCTCAGGACAGGGCGTCACCCCTCCACTTT.

This rearrangement joins TRBV24-1 to TRBJ2-5; the match to TRBD2 covers 11 bases. This CDR3 contains 16 residues. The germline V gene encodes CDR1 KGHDR and CDR2 SFDVKD. The V gene end was trimmed by 3 bases and the J gene end by 5 bases; junction bases not matched to a gene: 7. The CDR3 protein is CATSDPPASGRETQYF. CDR3 in DNA: TGTGCCACCAGTGATCCCCCGGCTAGCGGGAGGGAGACCCAGTACTTC.

The V and J genes are TRBV3-1 (or the pseudogene TRBV3-2) and TRBJ2-5, with TRBD2 matching 8 bases. The CDR3 consists of 18 residues. The junction had 13 bases not matched to a gene; V was cut back by 3 bases and J by 1 base. Germline CDR1 is LGHDT and CDR2 is YNNKEL (reference sequence). The CDR3 region has the DNA TGTGCCAGCAGCCACCCTCCACTAGCGGAGCTTACCCAAGAGACCCAGTACTTC. It codes for CASSHPPLAELTQETQYF.

This sequence joins TRBV6-5 and TRBJ1-1; 11 bases fit TRBD1. The CDR3 contains 16 residues. The V segment lost 2 bases and the J segment 1 base; nucleotides outside the gene matches: 3. CDR1 MNHEY and CDR2 SVGAGI come from the germline V gene. CDR3 sequence (DNA): TGTGCCAGCAGTTACAAAGGGACAGGGGGGAACACTGAAGCTTTCTTT. Protein product: CASSYKGTGGNTEAFF.

Written as DNA, the CDR3 is TGTGCCAGTAGTAGTCAGGAGACCCAGTACTTC. Translated: CASSSQETQYF. The chain joins TRBV19 to TRBJ2-5; D is ambiguous. Germline-derived CDR1 and CDR2 are LNHDA and SQIVND (reference sequence). The V and J ends lost 4 bases and 5 bases respectively, with 5 bases between them. The CDR3 length is 11 residues.

In DNA, the CDR3 is TGTGCCAGCAGCTCCCTCCCCCTACTAGCGGGAGGGTCAGATACGCAGTATTTT. As protein: CASSSLPLLAGGSDTQYF. The V gene is TRBV7-2, the J gene TRBJ2-3, with 13 nucleotides matching TRBD2. The V gene end was trimmed by 4 bases and the J gene end by 4 bases; junction bases not matched to a gene: 11. CDR1 and CDR2 from the germline V gene are SGHTA and FQGNSA. This CDR3 has 18 residues.

V gene TRBV18 combines with J gene TRBJ2-1, with 8 bases aligning to TRBD2. Germline V gene data show CDR1 as KGHSH and CDR2 as LQKENI. J lost 10 bases, V lost 4 bases, and 9 bases had no gene match. This CDR3 contains 14 residues. The CDR3 sequence: CASSLRTSTLEQFF. The CDR3 DNA sequence: TGTGCCAGCTCACTCCGGACTAGCACCTTAGAGCAGTTCTTC. Full variable domain (missing parts from reference TRBV18 and TRBJ2-1): NAGVMQNPRHLVRRRGQEARLRCSPMKGHSHVYWYRQLPEEGLKFMVYLQKENIIDESGMPKERFSAEFPKEGPSILRIQQVVRGDSAAYFCASSLRTSTLEQFFGPGTRLTVL.

The rearrangement uses TRBV27 and TRBJ1-5, with TRBD1 matching 8 bases. The germline V gene has CDR1 MNHEY and CDR2 SMNVEV (reference sequence). The length of the CDR3 is 14 residues. V dropped 5 bases and J dropped 10; count of bases not matched to a gene: 10. As DNA, the CDR3 is TGTGCCAGCAGTGCTAGGACAGGGCTCCAACCCCAGCATTTT. This codes for CASSARTGLQPQHF.

The count of this clone is one. The CDR3 is CASRRSNTEAFF. CDR3 coding DNA: TGTGCCAGCAGAAGGAGTAACACTGAAGCTTTCTTT. This chain links TRBV7-9 with TRBJ1-1; D not resolved. The CDR3 runs 12 residues. V was clipped by 6 bases and J by 2 bases, with 7 bases between them. Germline CDR1 SEHNR, CDR2 FQNEAQ (reference sequence).

The V gene is TRBV27, the J gene TRBJ2-1, with 11 bases aligning to TRBD1. CDR1 and CDR2 (germline): MNHEY, SMNVEV (reference sequence). V shed 3 bases and J 9 bases; nucleotides not matched to a gene: 7. The CDR3 contains 15 residues. The CDR3 spells CASSFGQGALGEQFF. The CDR3 region has the DNA TGTGCCAGCAGTTTCGGACAGGGGGCGCTGGGTGAGCAGTTCTTC.

The chain is built from TRBV28 and TRBJ1-2, with D uncertain. V lost 6 bases and J 8 bases, leaving 16 bases between the germline ends. The germline V gene has CDR1 MDHEN and CDR2 SYDVKM. This CDR3 is 13 amino acids long. The CDR3 reads CASSLDGGGGYTF. The CDR3 DNA is TGTGCCAGCAGCCTGGACGGAGGAGGAGGCTACACCTTC.

This sequence joins TRBV10-3 and TRBJ1-2; D unclear. Germline CDR1 is ENHRY and CDR2 is SYGVKD. The CDR3 totals 14 residues. V was shortened by 4 bases and J by 2 bases, with 11 bases between the two germline ends. CDR3 region: CAISGPGDNYGYTF. The CDR3 bases are TGTGCCATCAGTGGTCCAGGTGACAACTATGGCTACACCTTC.

The genes are TRBV18 and TRBJ1-4, with 10 bases matching TRBD1. CDR1 is KGHSH and CDR2 is LQKENI in the germline V gene. This CDR3 region has 17 residues. J gave up 0 bases and V 3 bases, and 4 bases lay outside the gene matches. The CDR3 reads CASSPGQGLATNEKLFF. In nucleotides, the CDR3 is TGTGCCAGCTCACCGGGACAGGGGTTGGCAACTAATGAAAAACTGTTTTTT.

The chain couples TRBV28 to TRBJ2-3; the match to TRBD2 covers 9 bases. Per germline, CDR1 MDHEN and CDR2 SYDVKM. CDR3 length equals 18 residues. V was clipped by 5 bases and J by 0 bases; unmatched bases: 12. The CDR3 coding sequence is TGTGCCAGCAGTCAACAAACCCATAGCGGGAGTAGCACAGATACGCAGTATTTT. It encodes CASSQQTHSGSSTDTQYF.

This sequence joins TRBV9 and TRBJ2-1, with TRBD2 matching 8 bases. V dropped 3 bases and J dropped 3; count of bases not matched to a gene: 5. There are 15 residues in the CDR3. The germline gives CDR1 SGDLS, CDR2 YYNGEE. DNA for the CDR3: TGTGCCAGCAGCGCAGCGGGAGAGAGCTACAATGAGCAGTTCTTC. Protein: CASSAAGESYNEQFF.

This clone was detected once. The J gene is TRBJ2-5, the V gene TRBV30; D not resolved. Germline loops: CDR1 GTSNPN, CDR2 SVGIG (reference sequence). Trimming removed 3 bases from V and 4 bases from J, with 3 bases in between. The CDR3 extends over 10 amino acids. The CDR3 DNA reads as TGTGCCTGGAGGAGAGAGACCCAGTACTTC. Residues: CAWRRETQYF.

V and J are TRBV28 and TRBJ2-7; 8 nucleotides agree with TRBD2. With V trimmed by 1 base and J by 6 bases, 11 bases remained unmatched. Germline V gene sequence: CDR1 MDHEN, CDR2 SYDVKM. CDR3 size: 16 residues. As DNA, the CDR3 is TGTGCCAGCAGTTTATTTGTAGCGGGACCCTCGGGCGAGCAGTACTTC. Its translation: CASSLFVAGPSGEQYF.

The J gene is TRBJ2-1, the V gene TRBV9; 7 positions match TRBD2. The J segment lost 9 bases and the V segment lost 4 bases, leaving 16 bases of the junction unmatched. Germline lookup yields CDR1 SGDLS and CDR2 YYNGEE. CDR3 size: 16 residues. CDR3: CASSPSGGDRRGEQFF. The CDR3 coding sequence is TGTGCCAGCAGCCCTAGCGGAGGGGATAGGCGGGGTGAGCAGTTCTTC.